The entry that follows covers one TCR beta chain sequence. The CDR3 is made up of 13 amino acids. The trim removed 10 bases at V and 4 bases at J, leaving 8 bases unmatched. Germline V gene sequence: CDR1 SNHLY, CDR2 FYNNEI. This record comes from a study of T cell responses to AZD1222 COVID-19 vaccine. Repertoires were generated with immunoSEQ multiplex PCR, while TCRdb's copy carries only in-frame clones and drops some. The repertoire holds under 110,000 clones, with about nine tenths as singletons. The specimen was peripheral blood, collected on day 0 of AZD1222 vaccination. This clonotype originated in an adult in good health. This chain joins TRBV2 and TRBJ1-1, with 8 positions matching TRBD1. In DNA form, the CDR3 reads TGTGCCACGAGACAGGGGAGAGGCACTGAAGCTTTCTTT. Protein product: CATRQGRGTEAFF.